This entry concerns a single TCR beta chain. Its target is unknown. TCR beta CDR3 regions were amplified from RNA transcripts. The HTBI primer set was used in a first-round RT-PCR of the TCR CDR3. TCRdb recomputed calls from the multiplex PCR reads with MiXCR, one row per CDR3 protein. The repertoire has about 640,000 distinct CDR3 sequences, 20% of them found once; the top ten carry about 35%. The source of the sample is a study of T cells in Graves' hyperthyroidism and ophthalmopathy. Overall study findings and caveats: The model identified upcoming ophthalmopathy a median about six months ahead of onset.

V gave up 3 bases and J gave up 1 base; unmatched junction bases: 0. The CDR3 is 15 residues long. Germline V gene lookup returns CDR1 DFQATT and CDR2 SNEGSKA (reference sequence). Sequencing used blood. This TCR came from a man under 40 with Graves' ophthalmopathy. The J gene is TRBJ2-1, the V gene TRBV20-1, with 13 bases matching TRBD2. CDR3 protein: CSARGLAGSYNEQFF. The CDR3 nucleotides are TGCAGTGCTAGGGGACTAGCGGGATCCTACAATGAGCAGTTCTTC.